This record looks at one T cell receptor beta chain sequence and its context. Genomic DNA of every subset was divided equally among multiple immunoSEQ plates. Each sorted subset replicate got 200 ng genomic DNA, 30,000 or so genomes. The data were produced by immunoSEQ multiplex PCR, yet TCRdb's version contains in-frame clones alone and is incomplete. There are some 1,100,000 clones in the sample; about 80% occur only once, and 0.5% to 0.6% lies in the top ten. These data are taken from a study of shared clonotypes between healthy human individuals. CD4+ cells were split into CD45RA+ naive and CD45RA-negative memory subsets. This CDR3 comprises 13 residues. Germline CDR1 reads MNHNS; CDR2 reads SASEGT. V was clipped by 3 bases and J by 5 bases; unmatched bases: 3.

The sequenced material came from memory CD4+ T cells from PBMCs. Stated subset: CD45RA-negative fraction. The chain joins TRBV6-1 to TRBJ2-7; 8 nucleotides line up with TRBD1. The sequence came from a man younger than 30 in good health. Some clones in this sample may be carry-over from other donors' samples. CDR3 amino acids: CASSDEDRDEQYF. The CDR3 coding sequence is TGTGCCAGCAGTGACGAGGACAGGGACGAGCAGTACTTC.